This T cell receptor (beta chain) was recovered during a study of technical replicates of blood from a few donors. There are 15 residues in the CDR3. Germline V gene data show CDR1 as MNHEY and CDR2 as SMNVEV (reference sequence). V was clipped by 5 bases and J by 8 bases, with 18 bases between them. Here immunoSEQ multiplex PCR was the method, and the copy in TCRdb shows in-frame clones only, minus some. The sample lists some 77,000 clones, 85% to 95% occurring once. The TCR comes from a human donor in good health. The sequenced sample consisted of T cells isolated from PBMCs. The rearrangement joins TRBV27 to TRBJ1-4; D perhaps matches TRBD1 (6 bases). CDR3 residues: CASSPYRDLREKLFF. The DNA of the CDR3 is TGTGCCAGCAGTCCCTACAGGGATCTGAGGGAAAAACTGTTTTTT.